This is a list of T cell receptor beta chains from one sample in a study of shared T cell receptors in the human thymus. Assay: immunoSEQ multiplex PCR; the TCRdb copy retains only in-frame clones and omits some. The sample lists about 500,000 clones, 70% to 80% occurring once. These same records also appear under a second study, on human thymus T cells.

Material: thymocytes. These receptors all come from a boy younger than two with a congenital heart defect. CDR3s include the opening cysteine and the closing phenylalanine or tryptophan. D genes are given only for firm matches. The listing skips clone size in some rows; elsewhere it reads once, few, many or a size class.

j_gene | d_gene | abundance | v_gene | CDR3aa | CDR3nt
TRBJ2-2 | TRBD2 | NA | TRBV10-3 | CAISVGSGSTGELFF | TGTGCCATCAGTGTTGGTAGCGGGAGCACCGGGGAGCTGTTTTTT
TRBJ2-2 | NA | once | TRBV28 | CASSLSLVAGELFF | TGTGCCAGCAGTTTATCCCTAGTTGCCGGGGAGCTGTTTTTT
TRBJ1-3 | TRBD1 | NA | TRBV5-1 | CASSSDRGTGNTIYF | TGCGCCAGCAGCTCGGACAGGGGTACAGGAAACACCATATATTTT
TRBJ2-5 | NA | NA | TRBV18 | CASSPQHRETQYF | TGTGCCAGCTCACCACAGCACAGAGAGACCCAGTACTTC
TRBJ1-2 | NA | NA | TRBV18 | CASSPGAEPSLNYGYTF | TGTGCCAGCTCACCAGGGGCAGAACCCAGCCTTAACTATGGCTACACCTTC
TRBJ2-3 | TRBD2 | NA | TRBV11-3 | CASSTLAGGTDTQYF | TGTGCCAGCAGCACACTAGCGGGAGGCACAGATACGCAGTATTTT
TRBJ2-1 | TRBD2 | NA | TRBV9 | CASSVPAAGGYNEQFF | TGTGCCAGCAGCGTCCCGGCGGCGGGAGGGTACAATGAGCAGTTCTTC
TRBJ2-7 | NA | NA | TRBV5-5 | CASSLVGPGRPYEQYF | TGTGCCAGCAGCTTGGTAGGGCCAGGGAGGCCCTACGAGCAGTACTTC
TRBJ2-5 | NA | NA | TRBV27 | CASRHSSRAAQYF | TGTGCCAGCAGGCACTCAAGCAGGGCGGCCCAGTACTTC
TRBJ2-3 | TRBD2 | NA | TRBV5-6 | CASSSGLAGGESTDTQYF | TGTGCCAGCAGCTCGGGACTAGCGGGAGGAGAGAGCACAGATACGCAGTATTTT
TRBJ1-3 | NA | NA | TRBV15 | CATSRDGGGESSGNTIYF | TGTGCCACCAGCAGAGATGGAGGGGGGGAAAGCTCTGGAAACACCATATATTTT
TRBJ2-1 | TRBD2 | NA | TRBV27 | CASSLGWGTSGPSSYNEQFF | TGTGCCAGCAGTTTAGGGTGGGGGACTAGCGGACCGAGCTCCTACAATGAGCAGTTCTTC
TRBJ2-3 | TRBD1 | few | TRBV30 | CAWSCIQGASTDTQYF | TGTGCCTGGTCGTGCATACAGGGGGCGAGCACAGATACGCAGTATTTT
TRBJ2-1 | TRBD2 | NA | TRBV28 | CASIRGTTSLNEQFF | TGTGCCAGCATCCGCGGGACTACTAGCCTCAATGAGCAGTTCTTC
TRBJ2-2 | TRBD1 | few | TRBV27 | CASSPRQGLGTGELFF | TGTGCCAGCAGTCCCAGACAGGGCTTGGGCACCGGGGAGCTGTTTTTT
TRBJ1-4 | NA | few | TRBV19 | CASSRAPYRVEGEKLFF | TGTGCCAGTAGTAGGGCCCCTTACAGGGTGGAAGGTGAAAAACTGTTTTTT
TRBJ2-1 | TRBD2 | once | TRBV30 | CAGSSGGASGGFYNEQFF | TGTGCCGGCAGCAGTGGGGGGGCTAGCGGGGGCTTTTACAATGAGCAGTTCTTC
TRBJ2-3 | NA | NA | TRBV7-2 | CASSLGPSLRGATDTQYF | TGTGCCAGCAGCTTAGGCCCCTCCCTTCGCGGGGCCACAGATACGCAGTATTTT
TRBJ2-2 | TRBD2 | NA | TRBV4-1 | CASSQDLASGTAGELFF | TGCGCCAGCAGCCAAGATTTGGCTAGCGGGACCGCCGGGGAGCTGTTTTTT
TRBJ1-2 | NA | NA | TRBV7-9 | CASSLGIGHGYTF | TGTGCCAGCAGCTTAGGCATCGGTCATGGCTACACCTTC
TRBJ2-5 | NA | once | TRBV6-5 | CAPLTQYF | TGTGCTCCCTTGACCCAGTACTTC
TRBJ1-1 | NA | NA | TRBV7-9 | CASSRRPGDTEAFF | TGTGCCAGCAGCCGACGACCCGGGGACACTGAAGCTTTCTTT
TRBJ2-7 | TRBD1 | NA | TRBV18 | CASSIRDRSYEQYF | TGTGCCAGCTCCATCCGGGACAGATCCTACGAGCAGTACTTC
TRBJ2-1 | TRBD2 | once | TRBV11-2 | CASSLGRPTSGRGEQFF | TGTGCCAGCAGCTTAGGCCGGCCGACTAGCGGGAGGGGTGAGCAGTTCTTC
TRBJ2-1 | TRBD1 | NA | TRBV18 | CASLIGRGTYNEQFF | TGTGCCAGCCTCATCGGCAGGGGGACCTACAATGAGCAGTTCTTC
TRBJ2-3 | TRBD2 | NA | TRBV19 | CASSTVLAGGEADTQYF | TGTGCCAGTAGCACTGTGCTAGCGGGAGGGGAGGCAGATACGCAGTATTTT
TRBJ1-1 | NA | few | TRBV7-2 | CASSSGLRRNTEAFF | TGTGCCAGCAGCTCCGGCCTCCGGAGGAACACTGAAGCTTTCTTT
TRBJ2-3 | TRBD1 | NA | TRBV5-1 | CASSLSLGQSTDTQYF | TGCGCCAGCAGCTTGTCCCTGGGACAGTCCACAGATACGCAGTATTTT
TRBJ2-3 | NA | NA | TRBV4-1 | CASSVHSTDHTDTQYF | TGCGCCAGCAGCGTACATTCGACTGATCACACAGATACGCAGTATTTT
TRBJ2-7 | TRBD1 | NA | TRBV28 | CASSLCTKTGHLTYEQYF | TGTGCCAGCAGTTTATGCACTAAGACAGGGCATTTGACCTACGAGCAGTACTTC
TRBJ2-7 | TRBD2 | NA | TRBV2 | CASTELAGVGDEQYF | TGTGCCAGCACCGAACTAGCGGGAGTGGGCGACGAGCAGTACTTC
TRBJ1-2 | NA | NA | TRBV29-1 | CSVDREGRGYGYTF | TGCAGCGTTGACCGGGAGGGACGGGGGTATGGCTACACCTTC